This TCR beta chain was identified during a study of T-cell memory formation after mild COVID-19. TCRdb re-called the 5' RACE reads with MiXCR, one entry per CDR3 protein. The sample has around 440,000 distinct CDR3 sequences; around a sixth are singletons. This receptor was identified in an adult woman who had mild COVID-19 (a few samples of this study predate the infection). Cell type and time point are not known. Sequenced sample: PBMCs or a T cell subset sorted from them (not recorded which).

The CDR3 loop is CSARGTGVNRNTEAFF. The CDR3 nucleotides read TGCAGTGCTAGAGGTACAGGGGTTAATCGGAACACTGAAGCTTTCTTT. The gene calls are TRBV20-1 and TRBJ1-1; 7 bases agree with TRBD1. The CDR3 has 16 amino acids. Germline V gives CDR1 DFQATT, CDR2 SNEGSKA (reference sequence). V lost 1 base, J lost 1 base, and 9 bases stayed unmatched.